A single T cell receptor (beta chain) is shown here with its context. Its matching antigen is unknown. A much larger clone lies one base from this, so it may be a read error. The CDR3 sequence is 14 residues long. The data were taken from a study of molecular identifiers for immune sequencing clone quantification. TCRdb independently ran MiXCR on the PCR reads; one entry per CDR3 protein. The sample shows about 320,000 distinct CDR3 sequences, about 21% of them seen only once. Study outcomes and limitations: Because of identical TCR molecules sharing a barcode, sizes of highly expanded clones could be underestimated.

Sample: naive CD8+ T cells from blood, with Jurkat cell RNA spiked in. Subset here: FACS-sorted CD8+CD4-CCR7+CD45RA+ naive T cells. V is TRBV5-3 and J is TRBJ2-2, with D hard to call. TRBV5-3 is recorded as an ORF, its role being uncertain. The TCR sequence derives from a human donor in good health. Some libraries in this study had Jurkat cell RNA spiked in. CDR3 sequence: CASSWTTNAGELFF. Written as DNA, the CDR3 is TGTGCCAGCAGCTGGACCACGAACGCCGGGGAGCTGTTTTTT.